This entry concerns a single TCR beta chain. The antigen is unknown. The data were taken from a study of cytomegalovirus exposure and HLA in healthy donors. PCR was performed using 60 Vbeta and 13 Jbeta primers. Assay: immunoSEQ multiplex PCR; the TCRdb copy retains only in-frame clones and omits some. The sample holds under 200,000 clones, about 83% seen once. Study conclusions and caveats: With DRB1 most and HLA-C fewest, TCR association rates differed between HLA loci in a later analysis. Earlier analysis yielded a pattern in which most TCR beta V segments were productive about 90% or about 30% of the time. An analysis that was carried out later associated 15,000 to 20,000 TCR beta sequences with HLA alleles at 0.05 false discovery rate.

V lost 1 base to trimming and J lost 4 bases; unmatched junction nucleotides: 4. This CDR3 has 15 amino acids. The V gene's germline CDR1 is SGHVS and CDR2 FQNEAQ. Sequenced sample: PBMCs. The genes are TRBV7-8 and TRBJ2-3; 8 bases map to TRBD2. This clonotype was obtained from a young woman in good health and CMV-seropositive. The CDR3 loop is CASSLGSGRADTQYF. The CDR3, as DNA: TGTGCCAGCAGCTTAGGAAGCGGGAGAGCAGATACGCAGTATTTT.